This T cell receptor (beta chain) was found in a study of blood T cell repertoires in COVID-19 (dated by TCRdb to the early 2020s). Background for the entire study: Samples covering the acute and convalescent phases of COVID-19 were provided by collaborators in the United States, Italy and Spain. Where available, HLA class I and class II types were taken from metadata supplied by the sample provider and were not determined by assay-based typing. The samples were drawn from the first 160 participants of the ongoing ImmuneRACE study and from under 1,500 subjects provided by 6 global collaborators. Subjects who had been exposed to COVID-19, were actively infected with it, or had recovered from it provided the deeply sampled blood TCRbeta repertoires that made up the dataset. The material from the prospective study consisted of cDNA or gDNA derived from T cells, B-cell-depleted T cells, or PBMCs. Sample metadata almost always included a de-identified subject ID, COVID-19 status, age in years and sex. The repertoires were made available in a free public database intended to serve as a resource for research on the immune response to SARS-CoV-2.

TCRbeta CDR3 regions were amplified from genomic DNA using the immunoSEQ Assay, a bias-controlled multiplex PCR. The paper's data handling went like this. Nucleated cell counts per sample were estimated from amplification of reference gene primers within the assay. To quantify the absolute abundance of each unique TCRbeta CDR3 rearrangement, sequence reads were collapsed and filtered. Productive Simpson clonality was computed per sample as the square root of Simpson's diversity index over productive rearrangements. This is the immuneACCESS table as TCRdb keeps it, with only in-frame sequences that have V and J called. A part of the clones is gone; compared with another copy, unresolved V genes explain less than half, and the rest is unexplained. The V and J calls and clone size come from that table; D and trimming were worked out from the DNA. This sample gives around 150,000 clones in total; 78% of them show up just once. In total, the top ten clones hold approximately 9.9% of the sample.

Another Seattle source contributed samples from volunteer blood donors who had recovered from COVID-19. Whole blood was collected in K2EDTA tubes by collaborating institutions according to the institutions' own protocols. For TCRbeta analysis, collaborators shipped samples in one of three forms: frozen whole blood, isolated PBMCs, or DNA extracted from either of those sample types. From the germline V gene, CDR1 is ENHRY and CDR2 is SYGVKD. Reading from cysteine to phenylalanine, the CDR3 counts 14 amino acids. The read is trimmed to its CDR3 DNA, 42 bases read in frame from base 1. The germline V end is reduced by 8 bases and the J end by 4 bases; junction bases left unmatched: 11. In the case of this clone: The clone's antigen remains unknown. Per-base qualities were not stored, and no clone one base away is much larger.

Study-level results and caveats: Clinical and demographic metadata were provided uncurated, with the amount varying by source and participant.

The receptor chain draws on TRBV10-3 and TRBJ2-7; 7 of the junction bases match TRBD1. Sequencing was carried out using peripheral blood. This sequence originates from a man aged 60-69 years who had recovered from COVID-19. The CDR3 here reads CAIGDSSFAYEQYF. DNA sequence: TGTGCCATCGGGGACAGCTCCTTCGCATACGAGCAGTACTTC.